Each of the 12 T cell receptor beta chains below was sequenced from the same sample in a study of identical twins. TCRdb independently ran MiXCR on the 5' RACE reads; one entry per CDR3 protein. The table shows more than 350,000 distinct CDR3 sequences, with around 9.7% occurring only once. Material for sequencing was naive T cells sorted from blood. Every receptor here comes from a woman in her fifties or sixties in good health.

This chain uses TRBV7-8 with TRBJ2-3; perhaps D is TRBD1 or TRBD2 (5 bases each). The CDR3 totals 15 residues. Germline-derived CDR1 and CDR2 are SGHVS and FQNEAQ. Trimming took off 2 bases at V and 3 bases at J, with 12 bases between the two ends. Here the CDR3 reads CASSLQGRGTDTQYF. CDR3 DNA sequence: TGTGCCAGCAGCTTACAGGGACGTGGAACAGATACGCAGTATTTT.

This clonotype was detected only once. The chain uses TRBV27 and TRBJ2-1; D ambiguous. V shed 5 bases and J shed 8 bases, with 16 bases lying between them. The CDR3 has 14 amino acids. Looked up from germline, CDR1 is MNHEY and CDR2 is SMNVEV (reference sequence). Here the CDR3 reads CASSPSDVLHEQFF. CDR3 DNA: TGTGCCAGCAGTCCCTCCGACGTGCTCCATGAGCAGTTCTTC.

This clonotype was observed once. CDR3 bases: TGTGCCAGCAGTTACTCAGCGGGAGGATACAATGAGCAGTTCTTC. It specifies CASSYSAGGYNEQFF. The V call is TRBV6-5, the J call TRBJ2-1; TRBD2 matches at 9 bases. This CDR3 comprises 15 residues. Germline CDR1 MNHEY, CDR2 SVGAGI. V trimming: 0 bases; J trimming: 4 bases; junction bases outside the gene matches: 1.

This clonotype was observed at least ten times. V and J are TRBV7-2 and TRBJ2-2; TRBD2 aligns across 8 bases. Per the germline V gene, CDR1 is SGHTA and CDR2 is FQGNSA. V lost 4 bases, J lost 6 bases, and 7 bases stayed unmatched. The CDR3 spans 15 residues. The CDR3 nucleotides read TGTGCCAGCAGCTCCCCCGGGACTAGGGCCGGGGAGCTGTTTTTT. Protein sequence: CASSSPGTRAGELFF.

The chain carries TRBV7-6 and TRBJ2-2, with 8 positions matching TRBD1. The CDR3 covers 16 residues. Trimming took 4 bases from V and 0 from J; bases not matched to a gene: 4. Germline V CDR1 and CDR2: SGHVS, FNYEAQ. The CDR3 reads CASSWGQVTNTGELFF. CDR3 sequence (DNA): TGTGCCAGCAGCTGGGGACAGGTGACGAACACCGGGGAGCTGTTTTTT.

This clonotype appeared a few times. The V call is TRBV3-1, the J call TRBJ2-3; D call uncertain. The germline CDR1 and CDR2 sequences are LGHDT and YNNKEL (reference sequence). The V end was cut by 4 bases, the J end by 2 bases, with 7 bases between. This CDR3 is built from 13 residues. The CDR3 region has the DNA TGTGCCAGCAGCCCTAGGGTCACAGATACGCAGTATTTT. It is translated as CASSPRVTDTQYF.

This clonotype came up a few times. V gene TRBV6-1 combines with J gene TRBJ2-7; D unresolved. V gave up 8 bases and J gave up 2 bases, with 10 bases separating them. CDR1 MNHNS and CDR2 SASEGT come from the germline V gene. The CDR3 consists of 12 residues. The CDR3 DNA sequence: TGTGCCAGCGTAGGAAATACCTACGAGCAGTACGTC. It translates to CASVGNTYEQYV.

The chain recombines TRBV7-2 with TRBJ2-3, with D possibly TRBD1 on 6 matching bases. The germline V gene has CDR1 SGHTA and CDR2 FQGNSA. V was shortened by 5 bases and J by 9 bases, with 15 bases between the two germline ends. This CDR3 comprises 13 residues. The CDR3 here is CASSSVRGNTQYF. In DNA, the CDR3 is TGTGCCAGCAGCAGCGTCAGGGGAAACACGCAGTATTTT.

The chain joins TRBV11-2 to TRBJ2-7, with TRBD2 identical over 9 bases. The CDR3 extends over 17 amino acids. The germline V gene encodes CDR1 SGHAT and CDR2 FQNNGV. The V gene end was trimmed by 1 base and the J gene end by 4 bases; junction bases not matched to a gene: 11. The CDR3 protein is CASSLGGRVAGVYEQYV. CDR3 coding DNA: TGTGCCAGCAGCTTAGGGGGTCGAGTAGCGGGAGTTTACGAGCAGTACGTC.

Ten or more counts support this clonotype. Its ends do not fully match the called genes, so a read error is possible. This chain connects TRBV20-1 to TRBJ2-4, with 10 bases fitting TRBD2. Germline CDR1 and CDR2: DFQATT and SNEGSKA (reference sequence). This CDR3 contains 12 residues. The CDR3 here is CSARSTGTSVSF. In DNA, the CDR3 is TGCAGTGCTAGATCAACCGGGACTAGCGTATCCTTC.

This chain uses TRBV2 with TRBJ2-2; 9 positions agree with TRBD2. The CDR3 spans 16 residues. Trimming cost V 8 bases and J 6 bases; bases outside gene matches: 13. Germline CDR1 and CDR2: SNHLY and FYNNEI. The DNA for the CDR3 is TGTGCCAGCGTCTCCGGGACTAGCAGTTATTCCGGGGAGCTGTTTTTT. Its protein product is CASVSGTSSYSGELFF.

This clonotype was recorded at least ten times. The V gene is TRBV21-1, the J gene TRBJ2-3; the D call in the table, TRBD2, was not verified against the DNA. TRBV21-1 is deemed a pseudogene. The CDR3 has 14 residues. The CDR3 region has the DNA TGTGCCAGCAGCAAAGGTAGCGGCACAGATACGCAGTATTTT. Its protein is CASSKGSGTDTQYF.